Presented here are 24 T cell receptor beta chains from one specimen sequenced in a study of blood T cell repertoires in COVID-19. Measured with immunoSEQ multiplex PCR; TCRdb has only the in-frame clones, and not every one. The sample records around 190,000 clones, approximately 86% being singletons. The sequencing input was peripheral blood. The source is a man between 45 and 60 years old with active or convalescent COVID-19.

This chain uses TRBV6-5 with TRBJ2-6; D is unresolved. V gave up 5 bases and J gave up 0 bases, with 8 bases separating them. Germline V gene data show CDR1 as MNHEY and CDR2 as SVGAGI. The CDR3 length is 15 residues. In DNA form, the CDR3 reads TGTGCCAGCAGTCCCCATAGCTCTGGGGCCAACGTCCTGACTTTC. It yields the protein CASSPHSSGANVLTF.

The chain combines TRBV2 with TRBJ1-1, with D uncertain. The germline V and J ends were trimmed by 2 bases and 10 bases, with 11 bases remaining between them. The CDR3 contains 12 residues. From germline, CDR1 is SNHLY and CDR2 FYNNEI. The CDR3 DNA follows: TGTGCCAGCAGTGAAAAGGAGGGTAGAGCTTTCTTT. Residues: CASSEKEGRAFF.

V gene TRBV19 combines with J gene TRBJ2-6, with 7 bases aligning to TRBD1. Germline-derived CDR1 and CDR2 are LNHDA and SQIVND (reference sequence). This CDR3 is 15 amino acids long. J lost 0 bases, V lost 6 bases, and 2 bases had no gene match. Here the CDR3 reads CASSGQDSGANVLTF. CDR3 nucleotides: TGTGCCAGTAGCGGACAGGACTCTGGGGCCAACGTCCTGACTTTC.

This rearrangement joins TRBV18 to TRBJ2-7, with D possibly matching TRBD1 (5 bases). Trimming stripped 4 bases from V and 3 bases from J, with 10 bases between. Germline V gene lookup returns CDR1 KGHSH and CDR2 LQKENI. CDR3 size: 13 residues. The CDR3 DNA sequence: TGTGCCAGCTCACAGGGGCCAAACTACGAGCAGTACTTC. Its protein is CASSQGPNYEQYF.

This clone was picked up one time. J is TRBJ2-3 and V is TRBV6-5; TRBD2 aligns across 7 bases. This CDR3 is built from 14 residues. Trimming removed 10 bases from V and 2 bases from J; junction bases left unmatched: 9. CDR1 and CDR2 from the germline V gene are MNHEY and SVGAGI. This CDR3 is CAIGWGGITDTQYF. The CDR3 DNA follows: TGTGCCATAGGGTGGGGGGGGATCACAGATACGCAGTATTTT.

The chain joins TRBV4-2 to TRBJ2-7; D might be TRBD2 (5 bases). Per the germline V gene, CDR1 is LGHNA and CDR2 is YNFKEQ. Trimming shortened V by 3 bases and J by 2 bases, and 5 bases separated the two germline ends. The CDR3 runs 12 residues. The CDR3 protein is CASSQGAYEQYF. The CDR3 bases are TGTGCCAGCAGCCAGGGAGCCTACGAGCAGTACTTC.

The CDR3 loop reads CASSPRDEQYF. For the CDR3, the DNA is TGTGCCAGCAGCCCACGAGACGAGCAGTACTTC. The V and J genes are TRBV2 and TRBJ2-7; D uncertain. CDR1 and CDR2 (germline): SNHLY, FYNNEI. Trimming took 6 bases from V and 5 from J, leaving 8 bases between them. The CDR3 has 11 residues. Together with reference TRBV2 and TRBJ2-7, the CDR3 gives the full variable domain: EPEVTQTPSHQVTQMGQEVILRCVPISNHLYFYWYRQILGQKVEFLVSFYNNEISEKSEIFDDQFSVERPDGSNFTLKIRSTKLEDSAMYFCASSPRDEQYFGPGTRLTVT.

The chain recombines TRBV5-4 with TRBJ2-3; TRBD1 is a possible D gene (5 bases). The CDR3 contains 16 residues. The V end was cut by 0 bases, the J end by 1 base, with 12 bases between. Germline V gives CDR1 SGHNT, CDR2 YYREEE (reference sequence). The DNA of the CDR3 is TGTGCCAGCAGCTTGGTAGGGGATGATGGCACAGATACGCAGTATTTT. This encodes CASSLVGDDGTDTQYF.

This clone is a singleton in its sample. The V call is TRBV15, the J call TRBJ1-2, with a possible D match to TRBD1 (6 bases). Trimming pared 2 bases from V and 7 bases from J, leaving 14 bases between. The germline V gene has CDR1 LNHNV and CDR2 YYDKDF (reference sequence). CDR3 size: 14 residues. The CDR3 nucleotides read TGTGCCACCAGCAGAACCGCCACAGGGAGTGGCTACACCTTC. This codes for CATSRTATGSGYTF.

This chain links TRBV2 with TRBJ2-5; D not resolved. The V and J ends lost 7 bases and 5 bases respectively, with 8 bases between them. This CDR3 has 11 amino acids. From germline, CDR1 is SNHLY and CDR2 FYNNEI. The CDR3 protein is CASNPSETQYF. CDR3 nucleotide sequence: TGTGCCAGCAATCCATCCGAGACCCAGTACTTC.

The gene calls are TRBV28 and TRBJ2-3; 7 bases are a match to TRBD1. V gave up 6 bases and J gave up 2 bases; unmatched junction bases: 5. CDR3 size: 14 residues. Germline CDR1 and CDR2: MDHEN and SYDVKM. The CDR3 loop is CASSQTGDTDTQYF. DNA of the CDR3: TGTGCCAGCAGCCAAACAGGGGACACAGATACGCAGTATTTT.

This clone appeared once. The same CDR3 can be traced to other DNA sequences in this sample. This chain joins TRBV5-1 and TRBJ1-3; D remains ambiguous. Germline lookup yields CDR1 SGHRS and CDR2 YFSETQ. This CDR3 contains 14 residues. Trimming removed 0 bases at V and 0 bases at J, with 4 bases between. The CDR3 coding sequence is TGCGCCAGCAGCTTGGCCGGCTCTGGAAACACCATATATTTT. Translated, it gives CASSLAGSGNTIYF.

The V gene is TRBV12-3 or TRBV12-4, the J gene TRBJ1-2; no definite D call. This CDR3 spans 13 amino acids. Trimming cost V 6 bases and J 4 bases, with 12 bases left between them. CDR3: CASSPGGFYGYTF. The CDR3 coding sequence is TGTGCCAGCAGCCCCGGCGGCTTCTATGGCTACACCTTC.

The chain's CDR3 is CASSGGITDTQYF. For the CDR3, the DNA is TGTGCCAGCTCCGGGGGGATCACAGATACGCAGTATTTT. V usage is TRBV11-2 and J usage is TRBJ2-3, with TRBD2 matching 7 bases. The CDR3 has 13 residues. Trimming took 8 bases from V and 2 from J; bases not matched to a gene: 4. Germline V lookup: CDR1 SGHAT, CDR2 FQNNGV.

The chain employs TRBV4-3 and TRBJ1-1; D call uncertain. V was clipped by 0 bases and J by 1 base, with 6 bases between them. Germline assignment: CDR1 LGHNA and CDR2 YSLEER. The CDR3 is made up of 14 amino acids. In nucleotides, the CDR3 is TGCGCCAGCAGCCAAGATCCGGGGAACACTGAAGCTTTCTTT. Amino acid sequence: CASSQDPGNTEAFF.

This clone was found once. This chain uses TRBV9 with TRBJ2-3; 7 bases are shared with TRBD2. J gave up 1 base and V 5 bases, and 10 bases lay outside the gene matches. The CDR3 is 16 amino acids. CDR1 is SGDLS, CDR2 YYNGEE, per germline. The CDR3 bases are TGTGCCAGCAGTAAGTTGGTGGGGGGGGGCACAGATACGCAGTATTTT. Amino acids: CASSKLVGGGTDTQYF.

The genes are TRBV11-2 and TRBJ2-1; 7 bases fit TRBD2. V gave up 5 bases and J gave up 6 bases; unmatched junction bases: 13. CDR1 is SGHAT, CDR2 FQNNGV, per germline. The CDR3 loop spans 16 amino acids. As DNA, the CDR3 is TGTGCCAGCAGCAGTGCCCGAGCGGGGATCGTCAATGAGCAGTTCTTC. Its protein is CASSSARAGIVNEQFF. Drawing the rest from reference TRBV11-2 and TRBJ2-1, the complete variable domain is EAGVAQSPRYKIIEKRQSVAFWCNPISGHATLYWYQQILGQGPKLLIQFQNNGVVDDSQLPKDRFSAERLKGVDSTLKIQPAKLEDSAVYLCASSSARAGIVNEQFFGPGTRLTVL.

The DNA of the CDR3 is TGCAGCGTTGTCCCCGGAGTGGAGGACACAGATACGCAGTATTTT. Its protein product is CSVVPGVEDTDTQYF. The chain recombines TRBV29-1 with TRBJ2-3; D possibly corresponds to TRBD2 (5 bases). Germline CDR1 reads SQVTM; CDR2 reads ANQGSEA. Between the trimmed V and J ends, which lost 4 bases and 2 bases, there was a span of 16 bases. The CDR3 covers 15 residues.

The rearrangement joins TRBV24-1 to TRBJ1-5, with a tentative D call TRBD1 (6 bases). The CDR3 runs 14 residues. V lost 9 bases and J 7 bases, leaving 18 bases between the germline ends. CDR1 is KGHDR and CDR2 is SFDVKD in the germline V gene. The chain's CDR3 is CATGGHHDRQPQHF. Written as DNA, the CDR3 is TGTGCCACCGGGGGACACCATGATCGGCAGCCCCAGCATTTT.

The V call is TRBV6-5, the J call TRBJ1-4; 8 nucleotides match TRBD1. V lost 6 bases and J lost 7; bases outside the gene matches: 7. CDR1 and CDR2 (germline): MNHEY, SVGAGI. The CDR3 sequence is 14 residues long. The CDR3 sequence is CASSRGQGGEKLFF. CDR3 bases: TGTGCCAGCAGCCGTGGACAGGGCGGTGAAAAACTGTTTTTT.

V and J are TRBV6-6 and TRBJ2-3; 10 bases agree with TRBD2. CDR1 and CDR2 (germline): MNHNY, SVGAGI (reference sequence). V lost 5 bases to trimming and J lost 3 bases; unmatched junction nucleotides: 11. The CDR3 has 17 amino acids. Written as DNA, the CDR3 is TGTGCCAGCAGTCCAATCGTAGCGGGGGGAGGTACAGATACGCAGTATTTT. It translates to CASSPIVAGGGTDTQYF.

This chain links TRBV5-1 with TRBJ2-2, with D possibly being TRBD1 (5 bases). The CDR3 has 15 amino acids. CDR1 is SGHRS and CDR2 is YFSETQ in the germline V gene. The V and J ends lost 4 bases and 0 bases respectively, with 10 bases between them. The CDR3 region is CASSLGEANTGELFF. CDR3 nucleotides: TGCGCCAGCAGCCTAGGGGAAGCGAACACCGGGGAGCTGTTTTTT.

This rearrangement joins TRBV7-2 to TRBJ1-4; 7 bases fit TRBD1. Germline CDR1 and CDR2: SGHTA and FQGNSA. The CDR3 sequence is 15 residues long. Losses at the gene ends were 1 base for V and 5 bases for J; bases not matched to a gene: 4. In nucleotides, the CDR3 is TGTGCCAGCAGCTTAGGTGGGACAGCAAATGAAAAACTGTTTTTT. Its translation is CASSLGGTANEKLFF.

The count of this clone is one. This sequence joins TRBV2 and TRBJ2-7; D is uncertain. CDR1 SNHLY and CDR2 FYNNEI come from the germline V gene. V was shortened by 5 bases and J by 6 bases, with 14 bases between the two germline ends. CDR3 length: 13 amino acids. CDR3 in amino acids: CASSRDISSEQYF. As DNA, the CDR3 is TGTGCCAGCAGTAGAGATATCTCTTCCGAGCAGTACTTC.